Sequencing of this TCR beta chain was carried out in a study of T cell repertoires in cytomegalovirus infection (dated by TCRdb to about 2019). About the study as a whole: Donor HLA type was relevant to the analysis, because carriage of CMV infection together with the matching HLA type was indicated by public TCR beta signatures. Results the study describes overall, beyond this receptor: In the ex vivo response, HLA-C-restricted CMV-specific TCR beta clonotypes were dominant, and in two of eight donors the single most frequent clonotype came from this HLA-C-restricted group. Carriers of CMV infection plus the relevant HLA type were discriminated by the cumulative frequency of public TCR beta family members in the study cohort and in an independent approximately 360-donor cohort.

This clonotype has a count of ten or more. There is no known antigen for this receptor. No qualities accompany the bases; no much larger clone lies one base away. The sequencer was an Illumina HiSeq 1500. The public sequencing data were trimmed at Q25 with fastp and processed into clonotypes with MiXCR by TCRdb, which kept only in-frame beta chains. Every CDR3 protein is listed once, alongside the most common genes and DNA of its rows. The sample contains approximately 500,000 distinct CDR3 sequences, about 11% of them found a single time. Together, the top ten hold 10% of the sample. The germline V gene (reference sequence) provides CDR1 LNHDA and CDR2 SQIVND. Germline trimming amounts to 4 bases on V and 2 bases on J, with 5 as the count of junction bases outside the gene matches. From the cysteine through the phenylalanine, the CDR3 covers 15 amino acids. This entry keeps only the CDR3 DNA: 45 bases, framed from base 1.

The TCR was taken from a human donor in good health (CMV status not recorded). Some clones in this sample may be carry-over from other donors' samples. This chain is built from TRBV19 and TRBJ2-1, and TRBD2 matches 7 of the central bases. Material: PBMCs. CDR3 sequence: CASSTTAGAYNEQFF. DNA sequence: TGTGCCAGTAGTACCACGGCGGGGGCCTACAATGAGCAGTTCTTC.